One TCR beta chain is described in this entry. Its specificity is unknown. Total RNA, at least 6 micrograms per sample, was extracted from PBMCs. These data are taken from a study of blood T cells in healthy people across ages. Study at large: For every two T cells, template switching captured about one barcoded beta molecule.

Primers used in a second PCR of roughly 6 to 11 cycles were a sample-barcoded 5' primer and a J-beta primer mix. TCRdb fed the 5' RACE reads into MiXCR, producing one record per CDR3 protein. The sample shows 2 million or so distinct CDR3 sequences, around 50% of them seen only once. Regarding the study as a whole: The percentage of naive T cells correlated strongly with TCR beta diversity.

The CDR3 has 16 amino acids. Per the germline V gene, CDR1 is DFQATT and CDR2 is SNEGSKA (reference sequence). V dropped 0 bases and J dropped 3; count of bases not matched to a gene: 10. The TCR was taken from a woman aged 40-49 years in good health. The specimen was blood. The chain uses TRBV20-1 and TRBJ2-7, with 8 bases aligning to TRBD1. The DNA for the CDR3 is TGCAGTGCTAGAGATGGGGTCATCGGACAGGGCTACGAGCAGTACTTC. It is translated as CSARDGVIGQGYEQYF.